The 29 T cell receptor beta chains below all came from one sample that was sequenced in a study of OX40 agonist ivuxolimab in advanced cancers. TCRdb's copy holds only in-frame clones and misses some; the assay was immunoSEQ multiplex PCR. Here the sample spans 50,000 to 60,000 clones, 75% to 90% being singletons. The sequencing here drew on CD4+ or CD8+ T cells sorted from blood, taken in a trial of the OX40 agonist ivuxolimab. The receptors were sampled from an adult with an advanced solid tumor such as melanoma, head and neck, liver or kidney cancer.

The CDR3 DNA reads as TGTGCCAGTAGTATTGTCAGGGGCGTAAATGAGCAGTTCTTC. Encoded protein: CASSIVRGVNEQFF. The chain links TRBV19 to TRBJ2-1, with D tentatively TRBD1 (6 bases). Germline values: CDR1 LNHDA, CDR2 SQIVND (reference sequence). V dropped 3 bases and J dropped 7 bases, with 13 bases sitting between them. The CDR3 is made up of 14 amino acids.

This clone has more than one count but fewer than ten. The CDR3 coding sequence is TGTGCCAGCAGTGAAGATAAGGGGCGAGGTGGCTACACCTTC. Amino acids: CASSEDKGRGGYTF. This sequence joins TRBV6-1 and TRBJ1-2; D is possibly TRBD1 (5 bases). The CDR3 is 14 residues long. The germline V and J ends were trimmed by 1 base and 7 bases, with 13 bases remaining between them. The V gene's germline CDR1 is MNHNS and CDR2 SASEGT.

V and J are TRBV11-2 and TRBJ2-7, with D perhaps TRBD1 (5 bases). Trimming took off 0 bases at V and 6 bases at J, with 21 bases between the two ends. Looked up from germline, CDR1 is SGHAT and CDR2 is FQNNGV. CDR3 length equals 17 residues. The CDR3 region is CASSLDLAGWGPSEQYF. The CDR3 DNA is TGTGCCAGCAGCTTAGATCTCGCAGGGTGGGGCCCGAGCGAGCAGTACTTC.

The chain employs TRBV19 and TRBJ1-3, with D perhaps matching TRBD1 (6 bases). Germline V gene lookup returns CDR1 LNHDA and CDR2 SQIVND (reference sequence). V was cut by 7 bases and J by 0 bases, with 10 bases left in between. The CDR3 consists of 14 residues. CDR3 nucleotides: TGTGCCAGTAATCCACAGGGCTCTGGAAACACCATATATTTT. It translates to CASNPQGSGNTIYF.

This rearrangement joins TRBV5-1 to TRBJ2-3, with 11 bases that match TRBD2. With 3 bases clipped from V and 10 bases from J, the junction kept 13 bases outside the gene matches. CDR3 length equals 16 residues. Germline CDR1 and CDR2: SGHRS and YFSETQ. The CDR3 region has the DNA TGCGCCAGCAGCTCACACCTAGCGGGGGGCTCTGAATCGCAGTATTTT. Protein product: CASSSHLAGGSESQYF.

The chain uses TRBV21-1 and TRBJ2-1; no check of the table's D call, TRBD1, against the DNA was made. TRBV21-1 is flagged as a pseudogene. The CDR3 sequence is 15 residues long. The CDR3 protein is CASSGDRRAYNEQFF. The DNA for the CDR3 is TGTGCCAGCAGCGGCGATCGCAGGGCCTACAATGAGCAGTTCTTC.

The chain couples TRBV5-4 to TRBJ2-7; the D gene is possibly TRBD2 (6 bases). CDR1 is SGHNT, CDR2 YYREEE, per germline (reference sequence). V gave up 0 bases and J gave up 0 bases, with 13 bases separating them. The CDR3 loop spans 16 amino acids. The DNA of the CDR3 is TGTGCCAGCAGCTTGGAGGGAGGACACAGCTCCTACGAGCAGTACTTC. Encoded protein: CASSLEGGHSSYEQYF.

This clone was recorded once. This rearrangement joins TRBV19 to TRBJ1-1; D is perhaps TRBD1 (5 bases). CDR3 length equals 12 residues. Trimming cost V 7 bases and J 4 bases, with 10 bases left between them. From germline, CDR1 is LNHDA and CDR2 SQIVND (reference sequence). The DNA of the CDR3 is TGTGCCAGTATTGTGGGGACCACTGAAGCTTTCTTT. The encoded protein is CASIVGTTEAFF.

This clone was recorded many times. CDR3 sequence (DNA): TGCAGTGCTAGAGAAAGGACAGGCCTGTACTTC. Translating it yields CSARERTGLYF. The chain uses TRBV20-1 and TRBJ2-4; 7 bases are shared with TRBD1. Germline CDR1 is DFQATT and CDR2 is SNEGSKA (reference sequence). The CDR3 totals 11 residues. J was trimmed by 15 bases and V by 0 bases; bases with no gene match: 5.

The genes are TRBV9 and TRBJ2-3; TRBD2 matches 10 bases. The CDR3 runs to 14 residues. Germline trimming cut 4 bases from V and 6 bases from J; bases unmatched to any gene: 5. The germline V gene encodes CDR1 SGDLS and CDR2 YYNGEE. The CDR3 sequence is CASSPSGGEDTQYF. As DNA, the CDR3 is TGTGCCAGCAGCCCTAGCGGGGGTGAGGATACGCAGTATTTT.

J is TRBJ2-1 and V is TRBV19, with TRBD1 matching over 8 bases. The CDR3 runs 19 residues. V lost 5 bases to trimming and J lost 7 bases; unmatched junction nucleotides: 22. Germline values: CDR1 LNHDA, CDR2 SQIVND (reference sequence). The CDR3 DNA sequence: TGTGCCAGTAGTCCACAGGGGGTGAGACCCGGGGGCGACCTAAATGAGCAGTTCTTC. Translated: CASSPQGVRPGGDLNEQFF.

The V and J genes are TRBV5-1 and TRBJ2-5; 12 bases are shared with TRBD2. Trimming removed 4 bases from V and 1 base from J; junction bases left unmatched: 5. The CDR3 is 16 residues long. In germline, CDR1 is SGHRS, CDR2 YFSETQ. Written as DNA, the CDR3 is TGCGCCAGCAGCCCCCTAGCGGGGGGGCTCCAAGAGACCCAGTACTTC. It specifies CASSPLAGGLQETQYF.

This clone was found once. This chain connects TRBV7-9 to TRBJ2-5; 10 nucleotides line up with TRBD2. CDR1 is SEHNR, CDR2 FQNEAQ, per germline (reference sequence). V was pared by 0 bases and J by 3 bases, with 1 base of the junction left unmatched. The CDR3 loop spans 15 amino acids. CDR3: CASSLASGGEETQYF. The CDR3 DNA follows: TGTGCCAGCAGCTTAGCCAGCGGGGGGGAAGAGACCCAGTACTTC.

The chain couples TRBV21-1 to TRBJ2-3. TRBV21-1 is designated a pseudogene. This CDR3 has 12 amino acids. Here the CDR3 DNA reads TGTGCCAGCAGCTTCGAGGGGGGTCGATGGTATTTT. It codes for CASSFEGGRWYF.

V gene TRBV5-6 combines with J gene TRBJ2-5, with 11 bases aligning to TRBD2. V was pared by 7 bases and J by 5 bases, with 19 bases of the junction left unmatched. Germline V lookup: CDR1 SGHDT, CDR2 YYEEEE. This CDR3 is built from 18 residues. The CDR3 nucleotides read TGTGCCAGCCTACACGGTGGGAGTAGCGGGGGGGCGACGGAGACCCAGTACTTC. This encodes CASLHGGSSGGATETQYF.

The chain has TRBV28 and TRBJ1-4, with unresolved D. CDR3 length: 16 amino acids. Germline CDR1 MDHEN, CDR2 SYDVKM. V dropped 3 bases and J dropped 8 bases, with 19 bases sitting between them. The chain's CDR3 is CASSLGRLTSGEKLFF. The DNA for the CDR3 is TGTGCCAGCAGTTTGGGTCGCTTGACTAGTGGCGAAAAACTGTTTTTT.

The rearrangement uses TRBV7-9 and TRBJ2-3, with D maybe TRBD2 (6 bases). Germline CDR1 SEHNR, CDR2 FQNEAQ (reference sequence). This CDR3 has 16 residues. The V gene lost 1 base and the J gene lost 0 bases, with 11 bases spanning the gap. The CDR3: CASSLGGGVSTDTQYF. CDR3 bases: TGTGCCAGCAGCTTAGGGGGCGGGGTTAGCACAGATACGCAGTATTTT.

This CDR3 reads CASSLRGRGNQPQHF. The CDR3, as DNA: TGTGCCAGCAGTTTAAGGGGACGGGGCAATCAGCCCCAGCATTTT. This chain links TRBV27 with TRBJ1-5, with D possibly TRBD1 on 5 matching bases. V gave up 2 bases and J gave up 2 bases, with 10 bases separating them. CDR3 size: 15 residues. Germline CDR1 is MNHEY and CDR2 is SMNVEV (reference sequence).

The chain employs TRBV2 and TRBJ2-5; 7 bases fit TRBD1. The CDR3 extends over 12 amino acids. In germline, CDR1 is SNHLY, CDR2 FYNNEI. The V gene end was trimmed by 8 bases and the J gene end by 3 bases; junction bases not matched to a gene: 3. The CDR3 DNA follows: TGTGCCAGCCAAACAGGGGAAGAGACCCAGTACTTC. Translated: CASQTGEETQYF.

The chain is built from TRBV4-1 and TRBJ2-5; TRBD2 matches 7 bases. This CDR3 region has 15 residues. CDR1 is MGHRA, CDR2 YSYEKL, per germline. V lost 1 base, J lost 1 base, and 3 bases stayed unmatched. The CDR3 is CASSQVSSGQETQYF. CDR3 sequence (DNA): TGCGCCAGCAGCCAAGTTTCTAGCGGCCAAGAGACCCAGTACTTC.

DNA of the CDR3: TGTGCCTGGAGTGGGAGGGACATCACTAACTATGGCTACACCTTC. Protein: CAWSGRDITNYGYTF. This sequence joins TRBV30 and TRBJ1-2, with D possibly TRBD1 on 6 matching bases. CDR3 size: 15 residues. Trimming shortened V by 1 base and J by 0 bases, and 12 bases separated the two germline ends. Germline V gene data show CDR1 as GTSNPN and CDR2 as SVGIG (reference sequence).

CDR3 bases: TGTGCCAGCAGTTACCGGGGGGACAACACTGAAGCTTTCTTT. As protein: CASSYRGDNTEAFF. The chain is built from TRBV6-5 and TRBJ1-1, with D perhaps TRBD1 (5 bases). This CDR3 is 14 amino acids long. Trimming removed 2 bases at V and 2 bases at J, with 9 bases between. CDR1 MNHEY and CDR2 SVGAGI come from the germline V gene.

V is TRBV5-4 and J is TRBJ2-6, with D unclear. This CDR3 spans 14 amino acids. Germline CDR1 is SGHNT and CDR2 is YYREEE (reference sequence). V lost 5 bases, J lost 3 bases, and 9 bases lay in between. The DNA of the CDR3 is TGTGCCAGCAGTAAGTGGGATGGGGCCAACGTCCTGACTTTC. Translating gives CASSKWDGANVLTF.

V gene TRBV5-4 combines with J gene TRBJ2-5; 7 bases fit TRBD1. The CDR3 extends over 14 amino acids. Germline V gene lookup returns CDR1 SGHNT and CDR2 YYREEE (reference sequence). V shed 4 bases and J 1 base; nucleotides not matched to a gene: 4. The chain's CDR3 is CASSHGDSQETQYF. CDR3 sequence (DNA): TGTGCCAGCAGCCATGGGGACAGCCAAGAGACCCAGTACTTC.

V gene TRBV29-1 combines with J gene TRBJ2-3; D perhaps matches TRBD1 (5 bases). Germline loops: CDR1 SQVTM, CDR2 ANQGSEA. Trimming cost V 0 bases and J 2 bases, with 12 bases left between them. The length of the CDR3 is 15 residues. The chain's CDR3 is CSVEDRGQLTDTQYF. The CDR3 DNA sequence: TGCAGCGTTGAAGATAGGGGTCAACTCACAGATACGCAGTATTTT.

This rearrangement joins TRBV5-1 to TRBJ2-7, with D unclear. CDR3 length: 13 amino acids. V shed 0 bases and J shed 2 bases, with 6 bases lying between them. The germline gives CDR1 SGHRS, CDR2 YFSETQ. The CDR3 is CASSLERAYEQYF. Here the CDR3 DNA reads TGCGCCAGCAGCTTGGAACGGGCCTACGAGCAGTACTTC.

The chain recombines TRBV7-9 with TRBJ2-7; D might be TRBD1 or TRBD2, each matching 7 bases. CDR3 size: 15 residues. The V end lost 5 bases, the J end lost 4 bases, and 18 bases lay between the germline ends. CDR1 SEHNR and CDR2 FQNEAQ come from the germline V gene (reference sequence). Here the CDR3 DNA reads TGTGCCAGCAGCCACCGACAGGGAGCGGGGTACGAGCAGTACTTC. It is translated as CASSHRQGAGYEQYF.

This sequence joins TRBV6-4 and TRBJ1-1; 10 bases match TRBD1. CDR3 size: 15 residues. Germline CDR1 and CDR2: MRHNA and SNTAGT. The ends lost 0 bases at V and 2 bases at J; junction bases unmatched: 0. CDR3 sequence (DNA): TGTGCCAGCAGTGACTCGACAGGGGGCAACACTGAAGCTTTCTTT. It codes for CASSDSTGGNTEAFF.

This chain connects TRBV5-1 to TRBJ2-1, with a possible D match to TRBD1 (6 bases). Germline V CDR1 and CDR2: SGHRS, YFSETQ. CDR3 length: 15 amino acids. The V end lost 5 bases, the J end lost 8 bases, and 20 bases lay between the germline ends. The CDR3 protein is CASSDQGHLWDEQFF. The DNA of the CDR3 is TGCGCCAGCAGTGACCAGGGACACCTTTGGGATGAGCAGTTCTTC.